The sequence of this T cell receptor beta chain was determined in a study of beta chain features in type 1 diabetes. As every portion of the isolated RNA was reverse transcribed, the sequencing read expressed TCRB transcripts. Only in-frame clones appear in the TCRdb table, and some are missing; sequencing was by immunoSEQ multiplex PCR. This table has 400,000 to 600,000 clones, about 29% appearing once. As to this clone: Its cognate antigen is unknown.

Study-wide results and limits: Researchers reported that naive, central memory and Treg TCRB repertoires appeared more similar in patients than in healthy donors. Across all four CD4+ subsets, people with type 1 diabetes showed modestly shorter TCRB CDR3s.

CD45RO/CCR7/CD25/CD127/CD95/CD27 staining was used to isolate CD4+ naive, central memory, regulatory and stem cell-like memory cells by sorting. CDR1 is SQVTM and CDR2 is ANQGSEA in the germline V gene. Trimming cost V 3 bases and J 2 bases, with 8 bases left between them. This CDR3 contains 12 residues. The sequence was obtained from a man in his late teens or twenties in good health. This chain uses TRBV29-1 with TRBJ2-7; D ambiguous. The sequencing input was naive CD4+ T cells from blood. The CDR3 sequence: CSVEHEPYEQYF. The DNA for the CDR3 is TGCAGCGTTGAGCACGAACCCTACGAGCAGTACTTC.